A single sample gave rise to the 5 T cell receptor beta chains below, sequenced in a study of blood T cell repertoires in COVID-19 (dated by TCRdb to the early 2020s). The receptor library was made with the immunoSEQ multiplex PCR assay. Sourced from immuneACCESS, this table was stored by TCRdb with only in-frame sequences that have V and J called. A share of the clones is absent; for the studies checked, an unresolved V gene accounts for under half, and the remainder has no known explanation. A total of hundreds of thousands of clones appear in this sample, approximately 90% of them only once. The ten most abundant clones make up approximately 6.1% of the sample. The sequencing input was peripheral blood. These receptors originate from a man at least 80 years old with acute or convalescent COVID-19.

This chain joins TRBV12-3 or TRBV12-4 and TRBJ2-3, with D uncertain. V shed 4 bases and J shed 5 bases, with 4 bases lying between them. The CDR3 spans 11 residues. The CDR3 region is CASSSVDTQYF. DNA of the CDR3: TGTGCCAGCAGTTCCGTAGATACGCAGTATTTT.

This sequence joins TRBV7-3 and TRBJ1-1; 11 bases are shared with TRBD1. Germline CDR1 SGHTA, CDR2 FQGTGA. The CDR3 has 17 residues. V shed 5 bases and J 1 base; nucleotides not matched to a gene: 9. The CDR3 region has the DNA TGTGCCAGCAGCCCAGGGACAGGGGGTAAGAGGAACACTGAAGCTTTCTTT. It translates to CASSPGTGGKRNTEAFF.

The chain combines TRBV4-1 with TRBJ2-2, with TRBD2 as a possible D gene (5 bases). Trimming left V 2 bases short and J 4 bases short, with 11 bases between. This CDR3 contains 15 residues. The germline CDR1 and CDR2 sequences are MGHRA and YSYEKL. The CDR3 reads CASSQTSSPTGELFF. CDR3 DNA sequence: TGCGCCAGCAGCCAAACTAGTTCTCCCACCGGGGAGCTGTTTTTT.

This clone has a single count. This rearrangement joins TRBV19 to TRBJ2-6, with D possibly being TRBD2 (6 bases). CDR3 size: 16 residues. CDR1 LNHDA and CDR2 SQIVND come from the germline V gene (reference sequence). Between the trimmed V and J ends, which lost 1 base and 1 base, there was a span of 8 bases. In DNA, the CDR3 is TGTGCCAGTAGTATAGGGGAGGAGTCTGGGGCCAACGTCCTGACTTTC. This gives the protein CASSIGEESGANVLTF.

The chain couples TRBV3-1 (or the pseudogene TRBV3-2) to TRBJ2-7; the match to TRBD2 covers 12 bases. This CDR3 region has 16 residues. With 4 bases clipped from V and 0 bases from J, the junction kept 4 bases outside the gene matches. Germline lookup yields CDR1 LGHDT and CDR2 YNNKEL (reference sequence). CDR3 region: CASSLWTSGVSYEQYF. CDR3 bases: TGTGCCAGCAGCCTCTGGACTAGCGGGGTCTCCTACGAGCAGTACTTC.